This is a list of T cell receptor beta chains from one sample in a study of beta chain features in type 1 diabetes. Sequenced by immunoSEQ multiplex PCR; TCRdb stores in-frame clones only, minus some. The sample has about 710,000 clones, around an eighth seen once. The sequenced sample consisted of naive CD4+ T cells from blood. The receptors come from a man between 18 and 35 years old with type 1 diabetes. Both conserved end residues are part of each CDR3. D genes are given only for firm matches. Clone size is stated in some rows and not others, as once, few, many or a class when expanded.

J: TRBJ2-5
size: .
V: TRBV18
D: .
CDR3: CASSRSGETQYF
DNA: TGTGCCAGCTCACGGAGCGGGGAGACCCAGTACTTC

J: TRBJ1-5
size: few
V: TRBV5-4
D: .
CDR3: CASSLGGGPNQPQHF
DNA: TGTGCCAGCAGCTTGGGTGGCGGGCCGAATCAGCCCCAGCATTTT

J: TRBJ2-1
size: .
V: TRBV27
D: .
CDR3: CASSRGRGSNEQFF
DNA: TGTGCCAGCAGTCGAGGTAGGGGGAGCAATGAGCAGTTCTTC

J: TRBJ2-5
size: .
V: TRBV12-5
D: .
CDR3: CASCRSGMGKETQYF
DNA: TGTGCTAGTTGCCGTTCGGGTATGGGGAAGGAGACCCAGTACTTC

J: TRBJ1-3
size: few
V: TRBV4-3
D: .
CDR3: CASSQDAPGAADTIYF
DNA: TGCGCCAGCAGCCAAGATGCGCCGGGGGCGGCGGACACCATATATTTT

J: TRBJ2-2
size: .
V: TRBV30
D: TRBD2
CDR3: CAWSVLRGTSGRTNTGELFF
DNA: TGTGCCTGGAGTGTACTTCGGGGGACTAGCGGGAGGACGAACACCGGGGAGCTGTTTTTT

J: TRBJ2-7
size: .
V: TRBV15
D: .
CDR3: CATSPRTVSEQYF
DNA: TGTGCCACCAGCCCCCGGACAGTTTCCGAGCAGTACTTC

J: TRBJ2-7
size: once
V: TRBV12-2
D: .
CDR3: CASRFYSSGRAEYEQYF
DNA: TGTGCAAGTCGCTTCTACTCTAGCGGGAGGGCCGAATACGAGCAGTACTTC

J: TRBJ1-1
size: few
V: TRBV7-9
D: .
CDR3: CASSLNTNTEAFF
DNA: TGTGCCAGCAGCCTCAACACCAACACTGAAGCTTTCTTT

J: TRBJ2-5
size: few
V: TRBV30
D: .
CDR3: CAWSPDIGVETQYF
DNA: TGTGCCTGGAGTCCCGATATCGGGGTGGAGACCCAGTACTTC

J: TRBJ2-1
size: .
V: TRBV2
D: TRBD1
CDR3: CASRAAWTGDYNEQFF
DNA: TGTGCCAGCAGAGCCGCGTGGACAGGGGATTACAATGAGCAGTTCTTC

J: TRBJ1-6
size: few
V: TRBV4-3
D: TRBD1
CDR3: CASSQDSGQGNSPLHF
DNA: TGCGCCAGCAGCCAAGATAGTGGACAGGGGAATTCACCCCTCCACTTT

J: TRBJ2-1
size: few
V: TRBV7-9
D: TRBD2
CDR3: CASSLYAGLAGREQFF
DNA: TGTGCCAGCAGCTTATATGCCGGACTAGCGGGACGGGAGCAGTTCTTC

J: TRBJ2-7
size: .
V: TRBV6-5
D: TRBD2
CDR3: CASVASGRNHEQYF
DNA: TGTGCCAGCGTCGCCAGCGGGAGGAACCACGAGCAGTACTTC

J: TRBJ1-5
size: .
V: TRBV12-5
D: .
CDR3: CASGLGDQPQHF
DNA: TGTGCTAGTGGTTTGGGTGATCAGCCCCAGCATTTT

J: TRBJ1-1
size: few
V: TRBV6-5
D: TRBD1
CDR3: CAKTTSGQGIEAFF
DNA: TGTGCCAAAACTACTTCGGGACAGGGGATTGAAGCTTTCTTT

J: TRBJ2-3
size: .
V: TRBV6-1
D: .
CDR3: CASSPQGLAADTQYF
DNA: TGTGCCAGCAGTCCCCAGGGACTCGCCGCAGATACGCAGTATTTT

J: TRBJ2-2
size: few
V: TRBV30
D: .
CDR3: CAWRAGPGTGELFF
DNA: TGTGCCTGGAGGGCTGGCCCAGGAACCGGGGAGCTGTTTTTT

J: TRBJ2-1
size: .
V: TRBV7-7
D: .
CDR3: CASSLGLATTEQFF
DNA: TGTGCTAGCAGCTTAGGCCTAGCCACCACTGAGCAGTTCTTC

J: TRBJ2-7
size: few
V: TRBV14
D: .
CDR3: CASSQGTGRGTYEQYF
DNA: TGTGCCAGCAGCCAAGGAACGGGGCGGGGAACCTACGAGCAGTACTTC

J: TRBJ1-1
size: few
V: TRBV5-1
D: .
CDR3: CASSLEDEAFF
DNA: TGCGCCAGCAGCTTGGAGGATGAAGCTTTCTTT

J: TRBJ2-1
size: few
V: TRBV9
D: TRBD2
CDR3: CASSLGLAGSSYNEQFF
DNA: TGTGCCAGCAGCTTGGGACTAGCGGGGAGCTCCTACAATGAGCAGTTCTTC

J: TRBJ1-4
size: .
V: TRBV27
D: .
CDR3: CASSTPSGGLREKLFF
DNA: TGTGCCAGCAGCACGCCCTCGGGGGGACTACGTGAAAAACTGTTTTTT

J: TRBJ1-2
size: .
V: TRBV11-2
D: .
CDR3: CASSLGTASNYGYTF
DNA: TGTGCCAGCAGCTTAGGGACAGCTTCCAACTATGGCTACACCTTC

J: TRBJ2-5
size: few
V: TRBV14
D: .
CDR3: CASSARLGRGRETQYF
DNA: TGTGCCAGCAGCGCTCGCCTCGGACGGGGGCGAGAGACCCAGTACTTC

J: TRBJ2-5
size: .
V: TRBV9
D: TRBD2
CDR3: CASSGAAGGGETQYF
DNA: TGTGCCAGCAGCGGGGCAGCGGGGGGCGGAGAGACCCAGTACTTC

J: TRBJ2-1
size: few
V: TRBV5-5
D: .
CDR3: CASSLVRIDEQFF
DNA: TGTGCCAGCAGCTTGGTGAGGATTGATGAGCAGTTCTTC

J: TRBJ1-5
size: .
V: TRBV9
D: .
CDR3: CASSAQGKDQPQHF
DNA: TGTGCCAGCAGCGCTCAGGGGAAGGACCAGCCCCAGCATTTT

J: TRBJ2-7
size: .
V: TRBV5-6
D: .
CDR3: CASSPLRGWGNEQYF
DNA: TGTGCCAGCAGTCCGTTGAGAGGCTGGGGGAACGAGCAGTACTTC

J: TRBJ2-7
size: few
V: TRBV5-6
D: .
CDR3: CASSFNYEQYF
DNA: TGTGCCAGCAGCTTCAACTACGAGCAGTACTTC

J: TRBJ2-7
size: few
V: TRBV7-2
D: .
CDR3: CASSQRAATGEQYF
DNA: TGTGCCAGCAGCCAACGAGCGGCGACGGGCGAGCAGTACTTC

J: TRBJ2-6
size: .
V: TRBV7-3
D: .
CDR3: CASGTAVNGANVLTF
DNA: TGTGCCAGCGGGACGGCGGTAAACGGGGCCAACGTCCTGACTTTC

J: TRBJ1-1
size: .
V: TRBV15
D: .
CDR3: CATSRDLLGGRAFF
DNA: TGTGCCACCAGCAGAGACCTACTGGGGGGTAGGGCTTTCTTT

J: TRBJ1-4
size: few
V: TRBV11-2
D: TRBD1
CDR3: CASSRTGGFEKLFF
DNA: TGTGCCAGCAGCCGCACAGGGGGCTTTGAAAAACTGTTTTTT

J: TRBJ2-7
size: .
V: TRBV10-3
D: TRBD1
CDR3: CAIKESGTGFSYEQYF
DNA: TGTGCCATCAAAGAATCCGGGACAGGATTCTCCTACGAGCAGTACTTC

J: TRBJ2-5
size: .
V: TRBV10-2
D: TRBD2
CDR3: CASRAAGAETQYF
DNA: TGCGCCAGCAGAGCAGCGGGAGCAGAGACCCAGTACTTC

J: TRBJ2-5
size: .
V: TRBV7-9
D: .
CDR3: CASSLGAGETQYF
DNA: TGTGCCAGCAGCTTAGGGGCAGGGGAGACCCAGTACTTC

J: TRBJ2-3
size: .
V: TRBV9
D: .
CDR3: CASSPGLPDTQYF
DNA: TGTGCCAGCAGCCCTGGACTCCCCGATACGCAGTATTTT

J: TRBJ2-2
size: .
V: TRBV7-2
D: .
CDR3: CASSYREGELFF
DNA: TGTGCCAGCAGCTATCGGGAGGGGGAGCTGTTTTTT

J: TRBJ1-1
size: .
V: TRBV20-1
D: .
CDR3: CSARDLTEAFF
DNA: TGCAGTGCTAGAGATCTAACTGAAGCTTTCTTT

J: TRBJ2-2
size: .
V: TRBV2
D: .
CDR3: CASSSGTPWGELFF
DNA: TGTGCCAGCAGTTCCGGGACCCCGTGGGGGGAGCTGTTTTTT

J: TRBJ1-2
size: few
V: TRBV7-9
D: .
CDR3: CASRGARIDGYTF
DNA: TGTGCCAGCCGGGGGGCAAGGATAGACGGCTACACCTTC

J: TRBJ2-3
size: .
V: TRBV7-2
D: .
CDR3: CASSLPGSLADTQYF
DNA: TGTGCCAGCAGCTTACCCGGGAGCCTGGCAGATACGCAGTATTTT

J: TRBJ1-2
size: .
V: TRBV9
D: TRBD1
CDR3: CASSVDRGVHGYTF
DNA: TGTGCCAGCAGCGTCGACAGGGGAGTTCATGGCTACACCTTC

J: TRBJ1-6
size: .
V: TRBV14
D: .
CDR3: CASSHQGGRSYNSPLHF
DNA: TGTGCCAGCAGCCACCAGGGAGGGAGGTCCTATAATTCACCCCTCCACTTT